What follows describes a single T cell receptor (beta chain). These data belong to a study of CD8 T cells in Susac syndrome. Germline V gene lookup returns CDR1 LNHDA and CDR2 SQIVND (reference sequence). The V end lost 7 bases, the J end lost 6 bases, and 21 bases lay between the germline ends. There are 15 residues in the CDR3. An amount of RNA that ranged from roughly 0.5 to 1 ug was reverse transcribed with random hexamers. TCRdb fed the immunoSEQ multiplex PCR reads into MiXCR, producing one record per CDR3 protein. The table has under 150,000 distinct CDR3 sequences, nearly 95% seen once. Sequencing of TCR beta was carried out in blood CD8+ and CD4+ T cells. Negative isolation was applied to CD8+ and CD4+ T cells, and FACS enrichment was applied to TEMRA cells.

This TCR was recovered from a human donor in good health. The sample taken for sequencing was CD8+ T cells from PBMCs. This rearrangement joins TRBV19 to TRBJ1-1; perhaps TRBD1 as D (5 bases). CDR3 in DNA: TGTGCCAGTACTATGAAAAGGGGCGCGAGGCCTGAAGCTTTCTTT. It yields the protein CASTMKRGARPEAFF.